A single sample is the source of the 10 T cell receptor beta chains below, sequenced in a study of OX40 agonist ivuxolimab in advanced cancers. Method: immunoSEQ multiplex PCR; TCRdb's copy keeps in-frame clones and lacks some. The table shows more than 45,000 clones, with about 88% occurring only once. Source: CD4+ or CD8+ T cells sorted from blood, taken in a trial of the OX40 agonist ivuxolimab. Source of these receptors: an adult with an advanced solid tumor such as melanoma, head and neck, liver or kidney cancer.

V gene TRBV4-1 combines with J gene TRBJ2-7, with D tentatively TRBD1 (5 bases). Germline CDR1 reads MGHRA; CDR2 reads YSYEKL. The CDR3 length is 13 residues. V lost 3 bases and J lost 3, with 9 bases in between. The CDR3, as DNA: TGCGCCAGCAGCCAGACAGAGAGCTACGAGCAGTACTTC. Its protein product is CASSQTESYEQYF.

The chain employs TRBV29-1 and TRBJ2-1, with 8 nucleotides matching TRBD2. This CDR3 is built from 14 residues. CDR1 and CDR2 (germline): SQVTM, ANQGSEA. CDR3 protein: CIAGRSGSHNEQFF. CDR3 nucleotides: TGCATCGCCGGGCGGAGCGGGAGTCACAATGAGCAGTTCTTC.

This clone was observed a single time. Other nucleotide sequences from this sample produce the same CDR3. V is TRBV30 and J is TRBJ1-1; unclear D gene. This CDR3 region has 13 residues. Germline V gene data show CDR1 as GTSNPN and CDR2 as SVGIG (reference sequence). Trimming removed 0 bases from V and 1 base from J, with 6 bases in between. As DNA, the CDR3 is TGTGCCTGGAGTGTGGGCGGGAACACTGAAGCTTTCTTT. This codes for CAWSVGGNTEAFF.

The gene calls are TRBV10-3 and TRBJ2-2, with D unresolved. This CDR3 has 15 residues. CDR1 and CDR2 (germline): ENHRY, SYGVKD. The germline V and J ends were trimmed by 4 bases and 0 bases, with 9 bases remaining between them. The CDR3 DNA reads TGTGCCATCAGTGTCGCAGAGACGAACACCGGGGAGCTGTTTTTT. This sequence encodes CAISVAETNTGELFF.

The rearrangement joins TRBV19 to TRBJ2-3; 9 bases agree with TRBD1. With V trimmed by 6 bases and J by 4 bases, 8 bases remained unmatched. CDR3 length equals 15 residues. Germline CDR1 is LNHDA and CDR2 is SQIVND (reference sequence). The CDR3 DNA reads as TGTGCCAGTAGCTCGACAGGGGGGAGCGCAGATACGCAGTATTTT. Protein: CASSSTGGSADTQYF.

A word on this clone: Other DNA variants within this sample encode the same CDR3. J is TRBJ1-1 and V is TRBV28; maybe TRBD1 (5 bases). The germline V and J ends were trimmed by 2 bases and 4 bases, with 8 bases remaining between them. The CDR3 is 13 amino acids. Per germline, CDR1 MDHEN and CDR2 SYDVKM. The CDR3 region has the DNA TGTGCCAGCAGTTTAGGGGGGGGCACTGAAGCTTTCTTT. This codes for CASSLGGGTEAFF.

The V call is TRBV21-1, the J call TRBJ2-2; no DNA check was done on the table's D call, TRBD2. TRBV21-1 corresponds to a pseudogene. The CDR3 length is 19 residues. The CDR3 protein is CASSLGLAGGLGETGELFF. The CDR3 DNA sequence: TGTGCCAGCAGCCTGGGACTAGCGGGAGGGCTCGGTGAAACCGGGGAGCTGTTTTTT.

This chain connects TRBV27 to TRBJ2-7, with D perhaps assigned TRBD1 or TRBD2 (5 bases each). Germline values: CDR1 MNHEY, CDR2 SMNVEV (reference sequence). This CDR3 region has 13 residues. V shed 6 bases and J shed 2 bases, with 11 bases lying between them. CDR3 in DNA: TGTGCCAGCAGCTCGGGGCTGGCCTACGAGCAGTACTTC. Translation: CASSSGLAYEQYF.

Regarding this clone: A read error may account for a junction end that differs from germline. The chain couples TRBV7-9 to TRBJ2-7; the D gene is possibly TRBD1 (5 bases). CDR3 length: 13 amino acids. The germline V gene has CDR1 SEHNR and CDR2 FQNEAQ (reference sequence). For the CDR3, the DNA is TGTGCCAGCAGCCAGGGCCTCTCCTATGAGCAGTACTTC. This codes for CASSQGLSYEQYF.

The chain employs TRBV7-9 and TRBJ2-7; 9 nucleotides match TRBD1. J gave up 2 bases and V 3 bases, and 5 bases lay outside the gene matches. CDR3 size: 15 residues. Per germline, CDR1 SEHNR and CDR2 FQNEAQ (reference sequence). The DNA of the CDR3 is TGTGCCAGCAGCTTTGGACAGGGGCATCCCTACGAGCAGTACTTC. It translates to CASSFGQGHPYEQYF.